This T cell receptor beta chain was identified in a study of T cells in Graves' hyperthyroidism and ophthalmopathy. It was uncontrolled infection, other autoimmune disease, pregnancy or lactation that excluded patients. There are 16 residues in the CDR3. V dropped 2 bases and J dropped 3 bases, with 16 bases sitting between them. CDR1 is SGDLS and CDR2 is YYNGEE in the germline V gene. RNA transcripts gave rise to amplified TCR beta CDR3 regions. The HTBI set primed first-round TCR CDR3 RT-PCR. Each CDR3 protein is one row after TCRdb ran MiXCR on the multiplex PCR reads. The table has fewer than 550,000 distinct CDR3 sequences, 15% to 18% seen once. Worth noting for this clonotype: The target antigen is unknown.

Study results and limitations: Ophthalmopathy and stable hyperthyroidism were separated by a 13 V-J model. Peripheral blood also featured most of the thyroid clonotypes expanded above 0.001. It was a median around 6 months before onset that the model predicted ophthalmopathy.

The specimen sequenced was blood. The receptor comes from a woman aged 18 to 35 with Graves' hyperthyroidism. The chain is built from TRBV9 and TRBJ2-3; D is perhaps TRBD2 (5 bases). CDR3 residues: CASSVWTGLGTDTQYF. The CDR3 region has the DNA TGTGCCAGCAGCGTCTGGACTGGGCTGGGGACAGATACGCAGTATTTT.